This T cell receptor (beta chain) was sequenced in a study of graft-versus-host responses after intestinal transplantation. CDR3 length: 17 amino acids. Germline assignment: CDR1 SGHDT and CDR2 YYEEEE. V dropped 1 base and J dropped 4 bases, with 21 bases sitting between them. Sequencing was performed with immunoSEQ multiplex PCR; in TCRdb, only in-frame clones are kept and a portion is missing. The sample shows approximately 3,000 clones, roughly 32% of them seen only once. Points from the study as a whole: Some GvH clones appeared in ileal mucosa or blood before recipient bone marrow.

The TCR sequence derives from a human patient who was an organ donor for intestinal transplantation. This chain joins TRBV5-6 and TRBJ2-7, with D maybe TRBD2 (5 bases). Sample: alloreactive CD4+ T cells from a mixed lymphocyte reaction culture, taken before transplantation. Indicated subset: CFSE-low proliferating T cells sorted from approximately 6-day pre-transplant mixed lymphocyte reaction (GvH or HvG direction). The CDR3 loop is CASSLTLSGNRPYEQYF. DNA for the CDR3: TGTGCCAGCAGCTTGACCTTATCCGGGAACCGACCTTACGAGCAGTACTTC.